This TCR beta chain is drawn from a study of Ad26.COV2.S vaccination and SARS-CoV-2 variants. Overall study results and limits: Following vaccination, spike-specific CD8+ and CD4+ T cell responses reportedly exhibited substantial breadth. Relative to placebo recipients, vaccine recipients exhibited elevated spike-specific TCR breadth.

Sequencing used immunoSEQ multiplex PCR; TCRdb keeps in-frame clones, though not all of them. The sample has around 370,000 clones, about 92% seen once. Note on this clone: Its specificity is unknown.

V lost 4 bases, J lost 0 bases, and 6 bases stayed unmatched. CDR3 length: 15 amino acids. Per the germline V gene, CDR1 is SGHRS and CDR2 is YFSETQ. This TCR derives from a human donor who had recovered from COVID-19. The chain uses TRBV5-1 and TRBJ1-2, with TRBD1 matching over 7 bases. Source: peripheral blood, taken after recovery from COVID-19. This chain's CDR3 is CASSIDGQANYGYTF. CDR3 sequence (DNA): TGCGCCAGCAGCATTGACGGACAGGCTAACTATGGCTACACCTTC.